This TCR beta chain emerged from a study of T cell repertoires in cytomegalovirus infection. Study overall: Indications of both CMV infection and matching HLA type were provided by public TCR beta signatures.

Findings and limits, study-wide: The response measured ex vivo was dominated by TCR beta clonotypes (HLA-C-restricted and CMV-specific). The study identified carriers of CMV plus the relevant HLA from cumulative public TCR beta family frequency.

TCRdb re-called the reads with MiXCR, one entry per CDR3 protein. The sample records about 300,000 distinct CDR3 sequences, approximately 10% being singletons. CDR3 size: 15 residues. Germline loops: CDR1 DFQATT, CDR2 SNEGSKA (reference sequence). V dropped 2 bases and J dropped 7; count of bases not matched to a gene: 7. Ten or more counts support this clonotype. The antigen is unknown. The rearrangement uses TRBV20-1 and TRBJ2-1; 11 nucleotides match TRBD2. The sample taken for sequencing was PBMCs. The TCR comes from a human donor in good health (CMV status not recorded). Some clones in this sample may be carry-over from other donors' samples. The CDR3 coding sequence is TGCAGTGCTAGACCTCTGACTAGCGGGGAGAATGAGCAGTTCTTC. Protein product: CSARPLTSGENEQFF.